This T cell receptor (beta chain) was obtained from a study of Graves' ophthalmopathy and Graves' hyperthyroidism. Germline V CDR1 and CDR2: ENHRY, SYGVKD. V trimming: 2 bases; J trimming: 2 bases; junction bases outside the gene matches: 2. The length of the CDR3 is 14 residues. The study amplified TCR beta CDR3 regions using RNA transcripts. The workflow started with a first-round RT-PCR run with HTBI primers and then moved on to a second-round multiplex PCR. Using its own MiXCR run on the multiplex PCR reads, TCRdb lists one record per CDR3 protein. The table has over 650,000 distinct CDR3 sequences, roughly 39% seen once.

This sequence was found in an adult man with Graves' ophthalmopathy. The chain carries TRBV10-3 and TRBJ1-2, with 7 nucleotides matching TRBD1. Material: peripheral blood. The CDR3 nucleotides are TGTGCCATCAGTGAGAGACAGGGCAACTATGGCTACACCTTC. It codes for CAISERQGNYGYTF.